These 13 T cell receptor beta chains were sequenced from one sample in a study of T cell responses to AZD1222 COVID-19 vaccine. The protocol was immunoSEQ multiplex PCR, while the TCRdb copy is restricted to in-frame clones and leaves out a portion. Here the sample spans tens of thousands of clones, roughly four fifths being singletons. Sequenced here: peripheral blood, sampled on day 0 of AZD1222 vaccination. Every receptor here comes from an adult in good health.

J is TRBJ1-5 and V is TRBV27; 9 nucleotides match TRBD1. The V gene's germline CDR1 is MNHEY and CDR2 SMNVEV (reference sequence). V gave up 5 bases and J gave up 9 bases; unmatched junction bases: 5. CDR3 size: 13 residues. The CDR3 DNA reads as TGTGCCAGCAGTAGACAGGGGGGCAGGCCCCAGCATTTT. Residues: CASSRQGGRPQHF.

With respect to this clone: The missing conserved phenylalanine or tryptophan at the end of this CDR3 makes a read error likely. Because the CDR3's place on the DNA is in doubt, the DNA is left out and the CDR3 is given as listed by TCRdb. The chain is built from TRBV9 and TRBJ1-2. Germline V CDR1 and CDR2: SGDLS, YYNGEE. With termini counted, the CDR3 has 8 amino acids. The CDR3 reads CASSSDGD.

The sample holds one count of this clone. This chain uses TRBV7-8 with TRBJ2-7; D is possibly TRBD1 or TRBD2 (5 bases each). The germline V gene encodes CDR1 SGHVS and CDR2 FQNEAQ. V dropped 5 bases and J dropped 7 bases, with 15 bases sitting between them. The CDR3 totals 13 residues. CDR3 sequence (DNA): TGTGCCAGCAGCCTGGGTTCTGGGACGGAGCAGTACTTC. Translated, it gives CASSLGSGTEQYF. Full variable domain (remainder filled in from reference TRBV7-8 and TRBJ2-7): GAGVSQSPRYKVAKRGQDVALRCDPISGHVSLFWYQQALGQGPEFLTYFQNEAQLDKSGLPSDRFFAERPEGSVSTLKIQRTQQEDSAVYLCASSLGSGTEQYFGPGTRLTVT.

V usage is TRBV7-9 and J usage is TRBJ2-1, with TRBD1 matching over 11 bases. The germline V gene has CDR1 SEHNR and CDR2 FQNEAQ (reference sequence). The CDR3 is made up of 16 amino acids. The V gene end was trimmed by 3 bases and the J gene end by 8 bases; junction bases not matched to a gene: 9. In nucleotides, the CDR3 is TGTGCCAGCAGCTTTGCCCTTGGACAGGGGGCCTATGAGCAGTTCTTC. This codes for CASSFALGQGAYEQFF. Combining the CDR3 with reference TRBV7-9 and TRBJ2-1 gives the whole variable domain DTGVSQNPRHKITKRGQNVTFRCDPISEHNRLYWYRQTLGQGPEFLTYFQNEAQLEKSRLLSDRFSAERPKGSFSTLEIQRTEQGDSAMYLCASSFALGQGAYEQFFGPGTRLTVL.

J is TRBJ1-5 and V is TRBV11-3, with D perhaps matching TRBD1 (5 bases). CDR1 is SGHNT and CDR2 is YENEEA in the germline V gene. This CDR3 is 14 amino acids long. V lost 2 bases, J lost 6 bases, and 11 bases lay in between. CDR3 region: CASSLPGGVQPQHF. For the CDR3, the DNA is TGTGCCAGCAGCTTACCGGGGGGGGTTCAGCCCCAGCATTTT.

The chain links TRBV7-8 to TRBJ2-3; TRBD2 aligns across 11 bases. The CDR3 has 14 residues. Germline V CDR1 and CDR2: SGHVS, FQNEAQ. V gave up 5 bases and J gave up 4 bases; unmatched junction bases: 2. The CDR3 region is CASSELAGADTQYF. The CDR3, as DNA: TGTGCCAGCAGCGAACTAGCGGGGGCAGATACGCAGTATTTT.

V and J are TRBV5-1 and TRBJ2-7, with 7 nucleotides matching TRBD2. The CDR3 has 16 amino acids. Trimming cost V 0 bases and J 0 bases; bases outside gene matches: 6. The germline gives CDR1 SGHRS, CDR2 YFSETQ. CDR3 DNA: TGCGCCAGCAGCTTGGTTTCGGGCGGGAGCTCCTACGAGCAGTACTTC. Translated, it gives CASSLVSGGSSYEQYF.

V is TRBV24-1 and J is TRBJ2-1; D not certain. Germline lookup yields CDR1 KGHDR and CDR2 SFDVKD. V shed 4 bases and J shed 4 bases, with 4 bases lying between them. CDR3 size: 12 residues. For the CDR3, the DNA is TGTGCCACCAGTGACCGTTACAATGAGCAGTTCTTC. This sequence encodes CATSDRYNEQFF.

This rearrangement joins TRBV18 to TRBJ2-2; D tentatively fits TRBD1 or TRBD2 (5 bases each). Germline CDR1 reads KGHSH; CDR2 reads LQKENI. V was cut by 4 bases and J by 0 bases, with 12 bases left in between. The CDR3 has 16 residues. CDR3: CASSLRGDSNTGELFF. As DNA, the CDR3 is TGTGCCAGCTCACTTAGGGGAGACTCGAACACCGGGGAGCTGTTTTTT.

The rearrangement joins TRBV6-5 to TRBJ2-7, with D unclear. CDR3 size: 13 residues. V lost 4 bases and J lost 2, with 9 bases in between. Germline CDR1 MNHEY, CDR2 SVGAGI. The CDR3 sequence: CASSFSVAYEQYF. The DNA for the CDR3 is TGTGCCAGCAGTTTCAGCGTTGCCTACGAGCAGTACTTC.

This chain links TRBV3-1 (or the pseudogene TRBV3-2) with TRBJ2-7, with TRBD2 identical over 11 bases. The CDR3 is 14 amino acids. After removal of 4 bases from V and 3 bases from J, the junction contained 2 bases not matched to a gene. Germline CDR1 and CDR2: LGHDT and YNNKEL (reference sequence). This chain's CDR3 is CASSPSGGHYEQYF. CDR3 in DNA: TGTGCCAGCAGCCCTAGCGGGGGGCACTACGAGCAGTACTTC.

Of note for this clone: An end of the junction does not agree with germline; a read error may underlie this. The same CDR3 is also encoded by other DNA sequences in this sample. The V and J genes are TRBV12-3 or TRBV12-4 and TRBJ2-7, with D tentatively TRBD2 (5 bases). This CDR3 is 12 amino acids long. The CDR3 DNA follows: TGTGCCAGCAGTCTAGCCTCCTACGAGCAGTACTTC. Translation gives CASSLASYEQYF.

The rearrangement joins TRBV6-2 or TRBV6-3 to TRBJ2-2, with 9 bases identical to TRBD2. Trimming removed 5 bases from V and 8 bases from J; junction bases left unmatched: 9. Germline assignment: CDR1 MNHEY and CDR2 SVGEGT. The length of the CDR3 is 15 residues. CDR3 loop: CASSPYAGGPGELFF. The DNA for the CDR3 is TGTGCCAGCAGTCCGTACGCGGGGGGGCCTGGGGAGCTGTTTTTT.